What follows are 3 T cell receptor beta chains derived from one specimen sequenced in a study of graft-versus-host responses after intestinal transplantation. Sequenced by immunoSEQ multiplex PCR; TCRdb stores in-frame clones only, minus some. Found here are about 15,000 clones, about 30% of them singletons; the top ten hold 3% to 4%. The specimen comprised alloreactive CD4+ T cells from a mixed lymphocyte reaction culture, sampled before intestinal transplant. The subset here: CFSE-low proliferating T cells sorted from approximately 6-day pre-transplant mixed lymphocyte reaction (GvH or HvG direction). Every receptor here comes from a human patient who received an intestinal transplant.

This clone was seen more than once but under ten times. The rearrangement joins TRBV19 to TRBJ1-5; possible D gene TRBD1, 6 bases. The CDR3 has 17 amino acids. The V end was cut by 3 bases, the J end by 0 bases, with 15 bases between. Germline lookup yields CDR1 LNHDA and CDR2 SQIVND (reference sequence). The CDR3 DNA follows: TGTGCCAGTAGTATGGTGAACAGGGCATATAGCAATCAGCCCCAGCATTTT. As protein: CASSMVNRAYSNQPQHF.

This clone was counted between two and nine times. The chain employs TRBV5-4 and TRBJ2-2; D is undetermined. Trimming removed 2 bases at V and 5 bases at J, with 10 bases between. This CDR3 is built from 14 residues. The germline CDR1 and CDR2 sequences are SGHNT and YYREEE (reference sequence). The CDR3 coding sequence is TGTGCCAGCAGCTTCGGACCCGGTACCGGGGAGCTGTTTTTT. It codes for CASSFGPGTGELFF.

This clone was picked up a small number of times. CDR3 in amino acids: CASSPRTGRGTGELFF. The CDR3 nucleotides read TGTGCCAGCAGCCCGCGGACAGGGAGGGGCACCGGGGAGCTGTTTTTT. This chain uses TRBV7-3 with TRBJ2-2; TRBD1 might be the D (8 bases). With 5 bases removed from V and 4 bases from J, the gap between germline ends came to 17 bases. Germline V lookup: CDR1 SGHTA, CDR2 FQGTGA. This CDR3 is built from 16 residues.